By frequency, the clone carrying this T cell receptor (beta chain) is large. TRB amplification used roughly 250 ng of peripheral blood genomic DNA. This sample was included in a study of T cell clusters in autoimmune cytopenias. The CDR3 is made up of 13 amino acids. Germline CDR1 and CDR2: MNHEY and SVGAGI. One tube held mixed TRB-A and TRB-B primer pools for touch-down PCR. TCRdb re-called the multiplex PCR reads, yielding one record per CDR3 amino acid sequence without DNA. Its table records about 2,000 distinct CDR3 sequences. Sequencing used peripheral blood. The receptor was isolated from a human donor with an autoimmune cytopenia or autoimmune hepatitis (not recorded which). The chain recombines TRBV6-5 with TRBJ1-1; the D call of TRBD1 rests on TCRdb alone, since no DNA is present to check it. CDR3 amino acids: CASRLDRDTEAFF.